This TCR beta chain was identified in a study of T cell repertoires in cytomegalovirus infection. Via MiXCR, TCRdb re-called the reads, giving one row per CDR3 protein. The sample gives 180,000 or so distinct CDR3 sequences, 15% to 20% of which show up once; about 23% is in the top ten. Germline loops: CDR1 MNHEY, CDR2 SVGEGT. This CDR3 has 14 residues. V was trimmed by 6 bases and J by 3 bases, leaving 14 bases between them. V and J are TRBV6-2 or TRBV6-3 and TRBJ1-2; D is undetermined. The sample taken for sequencing was CD8+ T cells from PBMCs. The sequence derives from a human donor in good health (CMV status not recorded). Some clones in this sample may be carry-over from other donors' samples. CDR3 residues: CASSADKRDYGYTF. The CDR3 bases are TGTGCCAGCAGCGCCGACAAGAGGGACTATGGCTACACCTTC.